The present T cell receptor (beta chain) was sequenced within a study of T cell responses to AZD1222 COVID-19 vaccine (dated by TCRdb to 2020 to 2023). In terms of the full investigation: TCR sequencing was performed for roughly 250 trial participants, of whom about 210 were given two doses of AZD1222 and some 26 were given two doses of MenACWY control vaccine. Trial participants were enrolled by age into 18-55, 56-69 and 70-plus year subgroups, with 148, 28 and 57 TCR-sequenced participants respectively.

Turning to this clone: Its antigen is unknown. No base quality information exists; no much larger clone differs at one position.

The sample's time point label, in plain terms: baseline before first vaccination. The treatment or condition label of this sample denotes: meningococcal conjugate vaccine given as trial control. Vaccinee samples were obtained from the UK trials COV001 and COV002, which included a single-blind randomized controlled phase 2/3 trial of AZD1222 (ChAdOx1 nCoV-19) in healthy adults. For TCRbeta chain sequencing, PBMC samples from trial participants were taken at day 0 and at day 28 after the second dose. Inclusive of the bounding cysteine and phenylalanine, the CDR3 is 14 residues long. The DNA shown is the 42-base CDR3, in frame from base 1. The V end loses 5 bases and the J end loses 7 bases, and a stretch of 17 bases separates them. CDR1 and CDR2, per the germline V gene, are SGHTA and FQGNSA. The CDR3 regions of human TCRbeta chains were subjected to immunosequencing. Per the original workflow: Repertoire TCRs were checked for matches against a reference library of SARS-CoV-2-specific TCRs that had been generated using the MIRA antigen-specificity platform. Breadth was defined as the fraction of unique TCRs that were SARS-CoV-2-associated, and depth was defined as the fraction of total T cells that were SARS-CoV-2-associated. Using the MIRA data, each spike-specific TCR was assigned both to the spike region to which the TCR was reactive and to a CD4 or CD8 class. Log10-transformed breadth and depth values were compared by one-way ANOVA with Sidak's multiple comparisons tests. Here the immuneACCESS table is served through TCRdb, limited to in-frame sequences with V and J called. Missing clones are a known gap in these copies; in checked studies unresolved V genes cover under half, and the rest lacks a known reason. V and J calls plus clone size are reproduced from that table; the DNA served to infer D and trimming. A total of some 150,000 clones appear in this sample, 75% to 85% of them only once. The ten largest clones capture over 4% of the sample.

Beyond this particular receptor, the publication reports: A significant rise in spike-specific TCR breadth and depth was observed after two AZD1222 doses relative to day 0 and relative to MenACWY recipients. Conclusions about previously exposed vaccinees were limited because only six AZD1222 recipients were SARS-CoV-2 seropositive at baseline. Because no day 14 peak-response samples were available, the repertoires could be characterized only after the peak T cell response. The 56-69-year group was small, and its depth increase did not reach significance, likely because of low power. Most participants were white British and females outnumbered males, and the authors suggested that clonal diversity may have been underestimated. CD4 TCRs associated with the vaccine covered the entire spike protein, and the dominant responses were in regions 160-218 and 743-854. Reportedly, almost half of the unique spike-specific TCRs recognized epitopes lying outside the regions that are mutated in the B.1.351 and B.1.1.7 variants.

This clonotype was sampled from an adult in good health. Recombination linked TRBV7-2 to TRBJ1-2; the D gene assignment is ambiguous. Material: peripheral blood, obtained on day 0 of MenACWY control vaccination. CDR3 loop: CASSPRDLLGGYTF. The nucleotide sequence is TGTGCCAGCAGCCCCCGGGATCTATTAGGTGGCTACACCTTC.